The 12 T cell receptor beta chains in this list originate from one sample, sequenced in a study of response to subunit inactivated influenza vaccine. TCRdb reanalysed the RT-PCR reads using MiXCR and keeps one entry per CDR3 protein. Of more than 450,000 distinct CDR3 sequences in the sample, approximately 12% are singletons; the top ten hold 10%. Sequenced here: PBMCs from blood, sampled on the day of vaccination. The receptors come from a man aged 50 to 60 who received an inactivated influenza vaccine.

Ten or more counts support this clonotype. This chain uses TRBV6-5 with TRBJ2-7; 7 nucleotides align to TRBD2. The CDR3 consists of 17 residues. Losses at the gene ends were 2 bases for V and 3 bases for J; bases not matched to a gene: 13. CDR1 and CDR2 from the germline V gene are MNHEY and SVGAGI. The CDR3: CASSYGAWGKRGYEQYF. CDR3 DNA: TGTGCCAGCAGTTACGGGGCGTGGGGAAAGCGGGGCTACGAGCAGTACTTC.

The genes are TRBV15 and TRBJ2-7; D perhaps matches TRBD2 (6 bases). The germline V and J ends were trimmed by 0 bases and 7 bases, with 13 bases remaining between them. CDR1 LNHNV and CDR2 YYDKDF come from the germline V gene (reference sequence). CDR3 length equals 14 residues. CDR3 bases: TGTGCCACCAGCAGAGATCGGGGGAAAGGTGAGCAGTACTTC. The encoded protein is CATSRDRGKGEQYF.

This clonotype has just one count. V gene TRBV14 combines with J gene TRBJ2-7, with D possibly matching TRBD2 (6 bases). The CDR3 consists of 14 residues. CDR1 is SGHDN and CDR2 is FVKESK in the germline V gene. The V end was cut by 5 bases, the J end by 7 bases, with 18 bases between. The CDR3 loop reads CASSNLLVGGEQYF. CDR3 coding DNA: TGTGCCAGCAGCAACCTACTGGTTGGGGGGGAGCAGTACTTC.

This clonotype was seen a few times. The chain is built from TRBV10-3 and TRBJ2-7, with D perhaps matching TRBD2 (6 bases). Germline V gene lookup returns CDR1 ENHRY and CDR2 SYGVKD. The CDR3 is 15 residues long. Trimming stripped 2 bases from V and 3 bases from J, with 14 bases between. The CDR3 here is CAISETLGGSYEQYF. The DNA of the CDR3 is TGTGCCATCAGTGAGACACTAGGAGGGAGCTACGAGCAGTACTTC.

The table lists this clonotype with many counts. The chain is built from TRBV28 and TRBJ2-1; unclear D gene. Trimming stripped 5 bases from V and 4 bases from J, with 12 bases between. CDR1 and CDR2 from the germline V gene are MDHEN and SYDVKM. This CDR3 is built from 14 residues. CDR3 region: CASSPGRAYNEQFF. CDR3 DNA: TGTGCCAGCAGTCCCGGACGGGCATACAATGAGCAGTTCTTC.

The rearrangement links TRBV6-5 to TRBJ2-3; the D gene is possibly TRBD2 (5 bases). The CDR3 length is 17 residues. In germline, CDR1 is MNHEY, CDR2 SVGAGI. V lost 0 bases and J lost 2, with 15 bases in between. CDR3 loop: CASSYSDTGFPTDTQYF. In nucleotides, the CDR3 is TGTGCCAGCAGTTACTCAGACACGGGGTTTCCCACAGATACGCAGTATTTT.

This clonotype was seen more than once but under ten times. This sequence joins TRBV4-3 and TRBJ1-6, with 8 bases fitting TRBD1. The CDR3 spans 16 residues. Germline assignment: CDR1 LGHNA and CDR2 YSLEER. J lost 5 bases, V lost 6 bases, and 9 bases had no gene match. The CDR3 DNA is TGCGCCAGCAGACAGACCGGGACAGGAGATAATTCACCCCTCCACTTT. Its protein product is CASRQTGTGDNSPLHF.

There are many counts of this clonotype. This rearrangement joins TRBV29-1 to TRBJ2-5; unclear D gene. CDR3 size: 12 residues. Between the trimmed V and J ends, which lost 2 bases and 4 bases, there was a span of 8 bases. CDR1 is SQVTM, CDR2 ANQGSEA, per germline. The CDR3 bases are TGCAGCGTTGAAAAGGGTCCAGAGACCCAGTACTTC. Amino acid sequence: CSVEKGPETQYF.

The sample holds many counts of this clonotype. The chain is built from TRBV7-2 and TRBJ2-3, with 8 bases that match TRBD2. Germline V gene sequence: CDR1 SGHTA, CDR2 FQGNSA. The V and J ends lost 5 bases and 3 bases, in that order; junction bases with no gene match: 13. The CDR3 is 17 residues long. The CDR3 coding sequence is TGTGCCAGCAGCCCTAGCGCATTAGCGGGGAGAACAGATACGCAGTATTTT. It translates to CASSPSALAGRTDTQYF.

This clonotype appeared many times. The chain uses TRBV11-2 and TRBJ2-1; 10 bases are a match to TRBD2. The CDR3 is 15 residues long. Germline CDR1 and CDR2: SGHAT and FQNNGV. With V trimmed by 3 bases and J by 13 bases, 12 bases remained unmatched. CDR3 sequence: CASSFRLAGESHQFF. CDR3 bases: TGTGCCAGCAGCTTTCGGCTAGCGGGAGAATCACATCAGTTCTTC.

The CDR3: CASSYPRVNEQFF. The CDR3 nucleotides are TGTGCCAGCAGTTACCCTCGGGTCAATGAGCAGTTCTTC. This chain joins TRBV6-2 or TRBV6-3 and TRBJ2-1; D ambiguous. The V and J ends lost 2 bases and 6 bases respectively, with 8 bases between them. Germline CDR1 and CDR2: MNHEY and SVGEGT. The CDR3 length is 13 residues.

The sample holds a few counts of this clonotype. This chain links TRBV10-3 with TRBJ2-7; TRBD2 aligns across 12 bases. The trim removed 3 bases at V and 1 base at J, leaving 7 bases unmatched. The CDR3 is 17 amino acids. The germline V gene encodes CDR1 ENHRY and CDR2 SYGVKD. The CDR3 region has the DNA TGTGCCATCAGTGACCCGACTAGCGGGAGAACTTCCTACGAGCAGTACTTC. Protein product: CAISDPTSGRTSYEQYF.